This T cell receptor (beta chain) derives from a study of cytomegalovirus exposure and HLA in healthy donors. Study details: The 120 validation repertoires matched the approximately 700 first-cohort repertoires in platform, a later analysis reported.

As concerns this clone: Its target is not known.

Broader study findings: Cytomegalovirus association was assigned to some 160 TCR beta chains. Subsequent analysis revealed that first-cohort TCR clusters tended to co-occur in the approximately 120 validation repertoires.

This table comes from immunoSEQ multiplex PCR, and its TCRdb copy is limited to in-frame clones, with some not included. The sample carries approximately 150,000 clones, almost 85% recorded once. The TCR originated in a man aged 30-40 years in good health and CMV-seropositive. Sequencing used PBMCs.

The CDR3 DNA sequence: TGTGCCAGCAGTTTGCAGGGGCCCACCACAGATACGCAGTATTTT. Encoded protein: CASSLQGPTTDTQYF. This chain links TRBV2 with TRBJ2-3; a possible D gene is TRBD1 (6 bases). The germline V and J ends were trimmed by 5 bases and 2 bases, with 14 bases remaining between them. Germline CDR1 SNHLY, CDR2 FYNNEI. This CDR3 comprises 15 residues.